The clone carrying this T cell receptor beta chain came up once. Its antigen is unknown. V shed 5 bases and J 4 bases; nucleotides not matched to a gene: 15. CDR3 length: 18 amino acids. In germline, CDR1 is PRHDT, CDR2 FYEKMQ (reference sequence). The data stem from a study of human thymus T cells. Study-wide results and limits: Repertoires from thymus and blood appeared to show biased V and J gene usage.

Donors were healthy Finnish infants having corrective surgery for congenital heart defects. Only four of the eight donors provided an approximately 0.45-1 mL blood sample. Assay used: immunoSEQ multiplex PCR; TCRdb lists only in-frame clones, some missing. This table holds 46,000 or so clones, approximately 95% found once. The clonotype was recovered from a girl under two years old with a congenital heart defect but otherwise immunologically healthy. The rearrangement joins TRBV13 to TRBJ2-1; 9 positions match TRBD2. Sequences were obtained from blood. CDR3 coding DNA: TGTGCCAGCAGCCCCGGGACTAGCCGCTACCGACCTTACAATGAGCAGTTCTTC. This translates into CASSPGTSRYRPYNEQFF.